The rows below give T cell receptor beta chains drawn from one sample of a study of brain metastases from non-small cell lung cancer. The protocol was immunoSEQ multiplex PCR, while the TCRdb copy is restricted to in-frame clones and leaves out a portion. The table shows roughly 2,000 clones, with more than 70% occurring only once. The sequencing input was tumor-adjacent normal tissue. These receptors came from a donor at least 40 years old with non-small cell lung cancer. Each CDR3 is given with its conserved first and last residue. A D gene is named only where the DNA matches it firmly. Size is omitted from some rows. Given values are once, few, many or a class for expanded clones.

clone_size,v_call,j_call,d_call,cdr3_nt,cdr3_aa
.,TRBV13,TRBJ1-2,.,TGTGCCAGCAGCGCCAGGGGTTATGATGGCTACACCTTC,CASSARGYDGYTF
.,TRBV4-2,TRBJ2-5,TRBD2,TGTGCCAGCAGCCAATCTAGCGGGAGGCAGCGCCAAGAGACCCAGTACTTC,CASSQSSGRQRQETQYF
.,TRBV19,TRBJ2-2,TRBD2,TGTGCCAGTATGGGGACTAGCGGGAATTTCGGGGAGCTGTTTTTT,CASMGTSGNFGELFF
.,TRBV24-1,TRBJ2-1,TRBD2,TGTGCCACCAGTGATTTGGCTAGCGGCTCCTACAATGAGCAGTTCTTC,CATSDLASGSYNEQFF
few,TRBV30,TRBJ1-4,.,TGTGCCTGGAGGGGAGAAGAAAAACTGTTTTTT,CAWRGEEKLFF
.,TRBV6-1,TRBJ2-1,TRBD1,TGTGCCAGCAGTGAAGCGCCTTCGACAGGGAATGAGCAGTTCTTC,CASSEAPSTGNEQFF
once,TRBV30,TRBJ2-7,.,TGTGCCTGGAGTAGGGGCGGAGCCTACGAGCAGTACTTC,CAWSRGGAYEQYF
few,TRBV2,TRBJ2-1,.,TGTGCCAGCAGTGAGACCTTAGAGGAGTTCTTC,CASSETLEEFF
.,TRBV11-3,TRBJ2-2,TRBD1,TGTGCCAGCAGCTCAAACAGGGGCCGGGAGCTGTTTTTT,CASSSNRGRELFF
.,TRBV3-1/TRBV3-2,TRBJ2-7,TRBD2,TGTGCCAGCAGCCAAAGACTAGCGGGACCCTACGAGCAGTACTTC,CASSQRLAGPYEQYF
once,TRBV5-5,TRBJ2-2,.,TGTGCCAGCAGCCCGACGGGGGCGGCGAACACCGGGGAGCTGTTTTTT,CASSPTGAANTGELFF
once,TRBV6-4,TRBJ2-1,.,TGTGCCAGCAGTGATGGAGGCTCCTACAATGAGCAGTTCTTC,CASSDGGSYNEQFF
once,TRBV28,TRBJ2-1,TRBD1,TGTGCCAGCAGGGTAGACAGGGGTCGGCACAATGAGCAGTTCTTC,CASRVDRGRHNEQFF
.,TRBV4-1,TRBJ1-1,TRBD1,TGCGCCAGCAGCCAAGAACAGGGGGCCGGGACTGAAGCTTTCTTT,CASSQEQGAGTEAFF
.,TRBV13,TRBJ1-1,.,TGTGCCAGCAGCACCTCGCGGCACACCAACACTGAAGCTTTCTTT,CASSTSRHTNTEAFF
.,TRBV5-1,TRBJ2-7,.,TGCGCCAGCAGCTTTGGGGTCGGCAGCGAGCAGTACTTC,CASSFGVGSEQYF
.,TRBV19,TRBJ2-7,.,TGTGCCAGTAGTTCATTCGGAGGTCCTTACGAGCAGTACTTC,CASSSFGGPYEQYF
.,TRBV29-1,TRBJ2-7,.,TGCAGCGTTGAAGGAGGGCAGGGTAATCAGTACTTC,CSVEGGQGNQYF
few,TRBV5-6,TRBJ2-1,.,TGTGCCAGCAGCTTTGAGGGGAGAAATGAGCAGTTCTTC,CASSFEGRNEQFF
few,TRBV2,TRBJ2-3,.,TGTGCCAGCAGTGAACAGGGATTTTCCACAGATACGCAGTATTTT,CASSEQGFSTDTQYF
.,TRBV11-3,TRBJ1-6,.,TGTGCCAGCAGCTTAGAAGTTAATTCACCCCTCCACTTT,CASSLEVNSPLHF
.,TRBV7-9,TRBJ2-7,TRBD2,TGTGCCAGCAGCTTAGGCGCTAGCGGGGGGCACTACGAGCAGTACTTC,CASSLGASGGHYEQYF
.,TRBV6-5,TRBJ2-5,.,TGTGCCAGCAGTTGGACATACCAAGAGACCCAGTACTTC,CASSWTYQETQYF
.,TRBV13,TRBJ2-3,TRBD2,TGTGCCAGCAGCCACATAGGCGGGAGCATTACAGATACGCAGTATTTT,CASSHIGGSITDTQYF
.,TRBV7-2,TRBJ1-3,.,TGTGCCAGCAGCTTAGGGACAGTTGGAAACACCATATATTTT,CASSLGTVGNTIYF
.,TRBV5-1,TRBJ2-7,TRBD2,TGCGCCAGCAGCTTATCCAGGACCAAGGCGGGGGACGAGCAGTACTTC,CASSLSRTKAGDEQYF